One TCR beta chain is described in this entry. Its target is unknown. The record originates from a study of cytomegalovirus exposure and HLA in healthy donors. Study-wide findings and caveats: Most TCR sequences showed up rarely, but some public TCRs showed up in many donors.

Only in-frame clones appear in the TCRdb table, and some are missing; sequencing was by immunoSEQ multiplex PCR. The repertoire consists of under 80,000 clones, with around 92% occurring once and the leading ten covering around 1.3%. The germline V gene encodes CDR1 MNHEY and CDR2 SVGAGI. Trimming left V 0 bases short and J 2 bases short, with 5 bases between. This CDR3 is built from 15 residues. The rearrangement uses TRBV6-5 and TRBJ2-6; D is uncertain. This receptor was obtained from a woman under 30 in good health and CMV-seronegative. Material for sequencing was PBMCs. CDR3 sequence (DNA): TGTGCCAGCAGTTACTCGCGCCCTGGGGCCAACGTCCTGACTTTC. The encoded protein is CASSYSRPGANVLTF.